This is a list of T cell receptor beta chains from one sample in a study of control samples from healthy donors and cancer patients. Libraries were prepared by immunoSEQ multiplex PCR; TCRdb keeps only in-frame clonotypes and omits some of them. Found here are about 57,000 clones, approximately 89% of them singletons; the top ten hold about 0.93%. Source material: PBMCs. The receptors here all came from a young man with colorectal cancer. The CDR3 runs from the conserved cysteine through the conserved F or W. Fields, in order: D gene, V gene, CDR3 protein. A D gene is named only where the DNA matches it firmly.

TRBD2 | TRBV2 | CAGAGPSGMVETQYF
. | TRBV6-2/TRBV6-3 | CASSPGTEVREQFF
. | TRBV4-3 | CASSQDVSTRNTEAFF
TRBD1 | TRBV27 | CASSFGTGRNSPLHF
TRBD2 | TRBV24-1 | CATSLGAGVTTGELFF
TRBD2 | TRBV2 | CASMTSGVTDTQYF
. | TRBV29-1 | CSVDSTTRTEAFF
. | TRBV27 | CASSPTGNTEAFF
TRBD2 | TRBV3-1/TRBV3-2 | CASSPPSGGAGGTQYF
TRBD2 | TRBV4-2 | CASSPYLAGNTGELFF
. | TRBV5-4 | CASTPSSGYTGELFF
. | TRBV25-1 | CASSDAGTPDATNEKLFF
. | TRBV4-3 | CASSQERGTDYEQFF
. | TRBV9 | CASSVADTQYF
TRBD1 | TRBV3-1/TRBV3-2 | CASSQTMTGFTDTQYF
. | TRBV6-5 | CASSYAVGRDNSPLHF
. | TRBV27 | CASRITGLHNSPLHF
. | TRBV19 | CASSIGGMIAKNIQYF
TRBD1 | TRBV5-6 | CASSLGADRADQPQHF
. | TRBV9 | CASSPSRGEETQYF